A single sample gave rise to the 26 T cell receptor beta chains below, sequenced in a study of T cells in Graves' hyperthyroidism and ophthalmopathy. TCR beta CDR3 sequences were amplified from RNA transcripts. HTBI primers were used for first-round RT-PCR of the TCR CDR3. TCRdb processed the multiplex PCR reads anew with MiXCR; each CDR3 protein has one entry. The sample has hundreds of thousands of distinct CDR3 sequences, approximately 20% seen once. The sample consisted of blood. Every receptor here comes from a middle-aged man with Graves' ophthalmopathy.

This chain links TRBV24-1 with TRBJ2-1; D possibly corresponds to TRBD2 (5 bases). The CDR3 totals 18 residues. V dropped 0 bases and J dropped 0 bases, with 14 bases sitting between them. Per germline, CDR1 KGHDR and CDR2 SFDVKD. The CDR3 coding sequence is TGTGCCACCAGTGATTTGGGGCAGCGGTACAGCTCCTACAATGAGCAGTTCTTC. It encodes CATSDLGQRYSSYNEQFF.

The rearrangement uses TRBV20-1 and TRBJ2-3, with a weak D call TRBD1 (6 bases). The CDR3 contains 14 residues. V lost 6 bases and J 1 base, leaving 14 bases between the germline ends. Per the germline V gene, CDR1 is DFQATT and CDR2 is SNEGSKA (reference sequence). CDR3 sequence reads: CSAPQGIRTDTQYF. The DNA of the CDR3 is TGCAGTGCCCCTCAGGGGATACGCACAGATACGCAGTATTTT.

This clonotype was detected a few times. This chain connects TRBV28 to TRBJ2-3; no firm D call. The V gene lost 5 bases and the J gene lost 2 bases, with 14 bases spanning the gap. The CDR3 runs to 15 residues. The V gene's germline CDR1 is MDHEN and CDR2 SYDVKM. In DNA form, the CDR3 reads TGTGCCAGCAGTGGATCAGTGGTATCCACAGATACGCAGTATTTT. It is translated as CASSGSVVSTDTQYF.

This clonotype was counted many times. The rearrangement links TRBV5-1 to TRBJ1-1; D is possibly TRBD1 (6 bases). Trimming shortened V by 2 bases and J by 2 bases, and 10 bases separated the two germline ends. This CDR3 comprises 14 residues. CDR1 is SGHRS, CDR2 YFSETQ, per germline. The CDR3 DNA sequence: TGCGCCAGCAGCTTACAGGGAACCAACACTGAAGCTTTCTTT. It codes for CASSLQGTNTEAFF.

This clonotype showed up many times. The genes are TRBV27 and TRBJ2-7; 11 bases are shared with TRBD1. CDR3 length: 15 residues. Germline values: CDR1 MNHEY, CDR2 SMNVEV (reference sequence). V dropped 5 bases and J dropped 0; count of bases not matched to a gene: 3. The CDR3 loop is CASSRGTGGSYEQYF. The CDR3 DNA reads TGTGCCAGCAGTCGCGGGACAGGGGGCTCCTACGAGCAGTACTTC.

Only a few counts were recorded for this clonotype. CDR3: CASSKTGFDSPLHF. Here the CDR3 DNA reads TGTGCCAGCAGCAAGACAGGATTTGATTCACCCCTCCACTTT. J is TRBJ1-6 and V is TRBV7-2; D is perhaps TRBD1 (6 bases). V gave up 5 bases and J gave up 8 bases, with 13 bases separating them. The CDR3 totals 14 residues. The germline V gene encodes CDR1 SGHTA and CDR2 FQGNSA.

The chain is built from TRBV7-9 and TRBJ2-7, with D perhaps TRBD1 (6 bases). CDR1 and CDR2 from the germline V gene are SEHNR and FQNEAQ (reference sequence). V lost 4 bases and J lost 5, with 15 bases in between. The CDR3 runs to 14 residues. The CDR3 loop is CASSSGTSHHEQYF. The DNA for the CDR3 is TGTGCCAGCAGCTCCGGGACAAGCCACCACGAGCAGTACTTC. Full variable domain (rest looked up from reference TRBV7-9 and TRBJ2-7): DTGVSQNPRHKITKRGQNVTFRCDPISEHNRLYWYRQTLGQGPEFLTYFQNEAQLEKSRLLSDRFSAERPKGSFSTLEIQRTEQGDSAMYLCASSSGTSHHEQYFGPGTRLTVT.

The CDR3 sequence is CASSIGHPPSYNEQFF. DNA of the CDR3: TGTGCCAGTAGTATAGGACACCCCCCGAGCTACAATGAGCAGTTCTTC. The chain uses TRBV19 and TRBJ2-1; D is unresolved. Germline CDR1 is LNHDA and CDR2 is SQIVND (reference sequence). The CDR3 has 16 amino acids. The V end was cut by 1 base, the J end by 3 bases, with 13 bases between. Variable domain in full (rest from reference TRBV19 and TRBJ2-1): DGGITQSPKYLFRKEGQNVTLSCEQNLNHDAMYWYRQDPGQGLRLIYYSQIVNDFQKGDIAEGYSVSREKKESFPLTVTSAQKNPTAFYLCASSIGHPPSYNEQFFGPGTRLTVL.

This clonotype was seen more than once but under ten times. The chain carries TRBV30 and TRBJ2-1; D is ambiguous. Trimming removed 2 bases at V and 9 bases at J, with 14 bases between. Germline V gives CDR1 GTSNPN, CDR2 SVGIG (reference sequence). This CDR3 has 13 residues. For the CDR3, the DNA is TGTGCCTGGAGTATTAGGACGGCTACTGAGCAGTTCTTC. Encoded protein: CAWSIRTATEQFF.

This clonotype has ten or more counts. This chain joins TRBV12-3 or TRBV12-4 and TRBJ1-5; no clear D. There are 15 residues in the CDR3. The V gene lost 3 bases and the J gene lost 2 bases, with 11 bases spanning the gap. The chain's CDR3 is CASSFVPGGNQPQHF. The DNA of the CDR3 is TGTGCCAGCAGTTTTGTTCCCGGCGGCAATCAGCCCCAGCATTTT.

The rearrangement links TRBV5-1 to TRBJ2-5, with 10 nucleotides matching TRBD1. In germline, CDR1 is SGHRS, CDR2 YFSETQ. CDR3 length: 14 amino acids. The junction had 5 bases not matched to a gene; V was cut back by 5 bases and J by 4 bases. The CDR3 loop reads CASRLGQGRETQYF. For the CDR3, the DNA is TGCGCCAGCAGACTGGGACAGGGGAGAGAGACCCAGTACTTC. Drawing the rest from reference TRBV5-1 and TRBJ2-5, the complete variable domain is KAGVTQTPRYLIKTRGQQVTLSCSPISGHRSVSWYQQTPGQGLQFLFEYFSETQRNKGNFPGRFSGRQFSNSRSEMNVSTLELGDSALYLCASRLGQGRETQYFGPGTRLLVL.

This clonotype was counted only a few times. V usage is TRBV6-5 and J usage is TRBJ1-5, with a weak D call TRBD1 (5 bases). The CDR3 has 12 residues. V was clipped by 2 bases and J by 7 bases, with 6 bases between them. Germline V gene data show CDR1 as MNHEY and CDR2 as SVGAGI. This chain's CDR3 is CASSYKGQPQHF. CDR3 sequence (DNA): TGTGCCAGCAGTTACAAGGGGCAGCCCCAGCATTTT.

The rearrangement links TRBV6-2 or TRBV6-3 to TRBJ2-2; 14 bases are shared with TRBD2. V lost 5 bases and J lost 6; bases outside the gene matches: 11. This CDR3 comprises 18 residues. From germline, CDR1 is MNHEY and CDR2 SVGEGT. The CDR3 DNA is TGTGCCAGCAGTAGAGGGTCGACTAGCGGGAGGGCCGCCGGGGAGCTGTTTTTT. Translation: CASSRGSTSGRAAGELFF.

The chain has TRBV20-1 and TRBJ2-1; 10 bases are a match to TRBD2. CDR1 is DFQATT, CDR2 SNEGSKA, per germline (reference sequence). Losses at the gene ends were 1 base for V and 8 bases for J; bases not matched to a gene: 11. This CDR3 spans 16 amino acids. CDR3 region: CSARGASGSISHEQFF. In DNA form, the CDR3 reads TGCAGTGCTAGAGGGGCTAGCGGGAGTATAAGCCATGAGCAGTTCTTC.

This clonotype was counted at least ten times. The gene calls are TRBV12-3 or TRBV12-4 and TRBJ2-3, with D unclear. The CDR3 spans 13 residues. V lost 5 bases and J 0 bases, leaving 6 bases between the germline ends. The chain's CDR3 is CASSAMSTDTQYF. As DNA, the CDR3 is TGTGCCAGCAGTGCTATGAGCACAGATACGCAGTATTTT.

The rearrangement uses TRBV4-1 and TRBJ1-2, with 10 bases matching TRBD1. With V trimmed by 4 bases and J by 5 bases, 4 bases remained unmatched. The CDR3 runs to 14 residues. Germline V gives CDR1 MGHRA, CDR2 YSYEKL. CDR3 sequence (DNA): TGCGCCAGCAGCCCGGACAGGGGGAGGTATGGCTACACCTTC. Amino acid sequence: CASSPDRGRYGYTF.

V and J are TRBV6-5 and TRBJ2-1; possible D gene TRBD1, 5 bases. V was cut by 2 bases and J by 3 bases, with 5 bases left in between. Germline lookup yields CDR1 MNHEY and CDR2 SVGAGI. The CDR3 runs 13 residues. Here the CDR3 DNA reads TGTGCCAGCAGTTACGACAGCTACAATGAGCAGTTCTTC. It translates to CASSYDSYNEQFF.

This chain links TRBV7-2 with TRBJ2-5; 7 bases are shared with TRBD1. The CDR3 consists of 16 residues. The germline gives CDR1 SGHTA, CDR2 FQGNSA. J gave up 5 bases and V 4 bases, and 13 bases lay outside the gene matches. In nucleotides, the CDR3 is TGTGCCAGCAGCTCTTTGGGACAGCCCCAACAGGAGACCCAGTACTTC. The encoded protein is CASSSLGQPQQETQYF.

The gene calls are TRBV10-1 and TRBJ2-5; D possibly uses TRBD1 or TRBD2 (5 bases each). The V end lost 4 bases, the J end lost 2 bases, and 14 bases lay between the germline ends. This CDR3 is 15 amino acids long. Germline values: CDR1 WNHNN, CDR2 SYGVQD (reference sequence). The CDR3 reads CASSGGVVIQETQYF. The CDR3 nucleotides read TGCGCCAGCAGTGGAGGGGTAGTCATTCAAGAGACCCAGTACTTC.

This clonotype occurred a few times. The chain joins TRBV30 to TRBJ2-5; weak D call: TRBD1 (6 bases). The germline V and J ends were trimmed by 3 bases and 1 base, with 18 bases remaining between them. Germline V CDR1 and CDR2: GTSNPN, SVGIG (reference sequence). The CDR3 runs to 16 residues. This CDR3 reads CAWSSLRGGLQETQYF. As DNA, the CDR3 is TGTGCCTGGAGCTCCCTCAGGGGCGGGCTCCAAGAGACCCAGTACTTC.

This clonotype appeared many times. The CDR3 DNA reads TGTGCCAGCAGTGAGACTAGCGGGGGGGCCAGGGAGCAGTTCTTC. As protein: CASSETSGGAREQFF. This chain uses TRBV12-3 or TRBV12-4 with TRBJ2-1, with 14 bases fitting TRBD2. The CDR3 loop spans 15 amino acids. Trimming took 5 bases from V and 10 from J; bases not matched to a gene: 7.

CDR3 sequence (DNA): TGCAGTGCACGGACTAGCGGGAGGGCCGGCGAGCAGTACTTC. Its protein product is CSARTSGRAGEQYF. The chain recombines TRBV20-1 with TRBJ2-7; 15 bases are a match to TRBD2. The length of the CDR3 is 14 residues. V lost 6 bases and J lost 6; bases outside the gene matches: 6. Germline V lookup: CDR1 DFQATT, CDR2 SNEGSKA (reference sequence).

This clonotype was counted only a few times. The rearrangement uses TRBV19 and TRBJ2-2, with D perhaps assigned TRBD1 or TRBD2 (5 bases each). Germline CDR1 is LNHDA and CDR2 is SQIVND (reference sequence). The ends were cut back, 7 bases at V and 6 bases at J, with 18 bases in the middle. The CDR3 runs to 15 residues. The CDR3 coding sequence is TGTGCCAGTACGACTCGGGCAGGGACGGCCGGGGAGCTGTTTTTT. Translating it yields CASTTRAGTAGELFF.

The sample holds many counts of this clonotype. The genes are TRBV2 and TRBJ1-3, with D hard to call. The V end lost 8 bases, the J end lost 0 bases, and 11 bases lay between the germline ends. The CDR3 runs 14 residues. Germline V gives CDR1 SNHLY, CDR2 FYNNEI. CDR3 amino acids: CASRVENSGNTIYF. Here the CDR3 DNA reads TGTGCCAGCCGTGTGGAGAACTCTGGAAACACCATATATTTT.

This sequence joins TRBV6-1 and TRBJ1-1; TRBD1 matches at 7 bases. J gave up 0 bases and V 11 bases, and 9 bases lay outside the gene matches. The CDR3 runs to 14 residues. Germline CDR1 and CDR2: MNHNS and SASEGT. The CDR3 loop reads CAGRQGAMNTEAFF. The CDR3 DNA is TGTGCCGGGCGACAGGGTGCAATGAACACTGAAGCTTTCTTT.

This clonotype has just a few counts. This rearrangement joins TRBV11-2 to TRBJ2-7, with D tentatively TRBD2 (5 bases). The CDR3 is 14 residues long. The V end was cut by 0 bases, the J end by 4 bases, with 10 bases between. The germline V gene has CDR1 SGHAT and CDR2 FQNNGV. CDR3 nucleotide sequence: TGTGCCAGCAGCTTAGAAACTAGTTTTTACGAGCAGTACTTC. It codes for CASSLETSFYEQYF.